These 28 T cell receptor beta chains were all obtained from the same sample, sequenced in a study of cytomegalovirus exposure and HLA in healthy donors. The PCR was carried out with 60 Vbeta primers and 13 Jbeta primers. The protocol was immunoSEQ multiplex PCR, while the TCRdb copy is restricted to in-frame clones and leaves out a portion. The table has under 200,000 clones, 70% to 90% seen once. Sequencing was carried out using PBMCs. These receptors were obtained from a man aged 25-40 years in good health and CMV-seropositive.

This clone was seen more than once but under ten times. The chain has TRBV5-1 and TRBJ1-1, with D possibly being TRBD1 (5 bases). The CDR3 is 16 residues long. The V gene's germline CDR1 is SGHRS and CDR2 YFSETQ. V was trimmed by 4 bases and J by 1 base, leaving 17 bases between them. CDR3 sequence: CASSPLTGAENTEAFF. In nucleotides, the CDR3 is TGCGCCAGCAGCCCATTAACAGGAGCCGAGAACACTGAAGCTTTCTTT.

The genes are TRBV7-9 and TRBJ1-3; the D is unclear. V dropped 1 base and J dropped 0 bases, with 4 bases sitting between them. The length of the CDR3 is 14 residues. Germline V CDR1 and CDR2: SEHNR, FQNEAQ (reference sequence). CDR3 sequence: CASSLGGSGNTIYF. The CDR3 nucleotides read TGTGCCAGCAGCTTAGGAGGCTCTGGAAACACCATATATTTT.

The chain carries TRBV4-2 and TRBJ2-7, with TRBD1 as a possible D gene (6 bases). The germline V and J ends were trimmed by 4 bases and 0 bases, with 13 bases remaining between them. Germline V gene lookup returns CDR1 LGHNA and CDR2 YNFKEQ. This CDR3 comprises 15 residues. The CDR3 DNA follows: TGTGCCAGCAGCCCTAGACAGGAGAGCTCCTACGAGCAGTACTTC. Amino acid sequence: CASSPRQESSYEQYF.

The table lists this clone with a few counts. This sequence joins TRBV5-5 and TRBJ1-1; D call uncertain. Germline CDR1 and CDR2: SGHKS and YYEKEE (reference sequence). Trimming stripped 4 bases from V and 0 bases from J, with 13 bases between. The CDR3 has 15 amino acids. The CDR3 here is CASSHVDTLNTEAFF. CDR3 sequence (DNA): TGTGCCAGCAGCCACGTCGACACATTGAACACTGAAGCTTTCTTT.

The J gene is TRBJ2-1, the V gene TRBV6-5, with TRBD2 matching 11 bases. The CDR3 spans 15 residues. Germline assignment: CDR1 MNHEY and CDR2 SVGAGI. J was trimmed by 6 bases and V by 5 bases; bases with no gene match: 6. Here the CDR3 reads CASSVTGTSGNEQFF. As DNA, the CDR3 is TGTGCCAGCAGTGTCACCGGGACTAGCGGCAATGAGCAGTTCTTC.

This clone was counted a few times. This chain joins TRBV25-1 and TRBJ1-1; 9 bases agree with TRBD1. The CDR3 is 15 amino acids. CDR1 MGHDK and CDR2 SYGVNS come from the germline V gene. J was trimmed by 6 bases and V by 3 bases; bases with no gene match: 8. CDR3 DNA: TGTGCCAGCAGTGATACAGGGGGCAGATGGGCTGAAGCTTTCTTT. This sequence encodes CASSDTGGRWAEAFF.

J is TRBJ2-3 and V is TRBV5-4; D may be TRBD1 (5 bases). The V gene's germline CDR1 is SGHNT and CDR2 YYREEE (reference sequence). V was shortened by 1 base and J by 3 bases, with 9 bases between the two germline ends. This CDR3 has 14 residues. The CDR3 spells CASSLTGATDTQYF. DNA of the CDR3: TGTGCCAGCAGCTTGACTGGGGCGACAGATACGCAGTATTTT.

The rearrangement uses TRBV2 and TRBJ1-1, with D maybe TRBD1 (5 bases). Germline-derived CDR1 and CDR2 are SNHLY and FYNNEI. This CDR3 is 14 amino acids long. Trimming removed 1 base at V and 1 base at J, with 7 bases between. CDR3 bases: TGTGCCAGCAGTGAAGATACAGGGAACACTGAAGCTTTCTTT. Protein product: CASSEDTGNTEAFF. Filled out from reference TRBV2 and TRBJ1-1, the complete variable domain reads EPEVTQTPSHQVTQMGQEVILRCVPISNHLYFYWYRQILGQKVEFLVSFYNNEISEKSEIFDDQFSVERPDGSNFTLKIRSTKLEDSAMYFCASSEDTGNTEAFFGQGTRLTVV.

The chain links TRBV7-2 to TRBJ2-1; the D is unclear. The germline gives CDR1 SGHTA, CDR2 FQGNSA. With 7 bases removed from V and 5 bases from J, the gap between germline ends came to 9 bases. The CDR3 loop spans 12 amino acids. The CDR3 DNA sequence: TGTGCCAGCAACCGACTGGACAATGAGCAGTTCTTC. The encoded protein is CASNRLDNEQFF.

The table lists this clone with a count of one. The chain joins TRBV5-1 to TRBJ2-5, with 10 bases lining up with TRBD1. The J call may be wrong; the DNA end is better matched by TRBJ2-7. Germline values: CDR1 SGHRS, CDR2 YFSETQ. CDR3 length equals 15 residues. The CDR3 protein is CASSLAGTGAYEQYF. The CDR3 DNA reads as TGCGCCAGCAGCCTGGCCGGGACAGGGGCCTACGAGCAGTACTTC.

The V gene is TRBV2, the J gene TRBJ2-7, with 8 bases fitting TRBD2. The CDR3 extends over 15 amino acids. CDR1 and CDR2 (germline): SNHLY, FYNNEI. With V trimmed by 2 bases and J by 4 bases, 7 bases remained unmatched. CDR3 nucleotides: TGTGCCAGCAGTGAATCCAGCGGGAGAGTTTACGAGCAGTACTTC. Translating gives CASSESSGRVYEQYF.

The gene calls are TRBV7-2 and TRBJ2-1; 9 nucleotides line up with TRBD1. This CDR3 comprises 16 residues. Trimming removed 2 bases from V and 6 bases from J; junction bases left unmatched: 8. CDR1 SGHTA and CDR2 FQGNSA come from the germline V gene. CDR3 nucleotides: TGTGCCAGCAGCTTAATGGGGACAGGGCGCCCCAATGAGCAGTTCTTC. The encoded protein is CASSLMGTGRPNEQFF.

The V gene is TRBV27, the J gene TRBJ2-2, with a weak D call TRBD1 (6 bases). Germline-derived CDR1 and CDR2 are MNHEY and SMNVEV (reference sequence). There are 15 residues in the CDR3. Trimming removed 4 bases at V and 1 base at J, with 10 bases between. CDR3 sequence: CASSSLGQNTGELFF. CDR3 sequence (DNA): TGTGCCAGCAGTTCCCTGGGACAGAACACCGGGGAGCTGTTTTTT.

Concerning this clone: The junction shows a germline mismatch at one end, possibly a read error. V usage is TRBV7-7 and J usage is TRBJ2-3, with 9 bases fitting TRBD1. This CDR3 has 16 residues. The germline V gene has CDR1 SSHAT and CDR2 FNYEAQ (reference sequence). The CDR3 DNA follows: TGTGCTAGCAGCCCATGGGACAGGGCAATAGGAGATACGCAGTATTTT. Translated, it gives CASSPWDRAIGDTQYF.

This clone was observed a single time. CDR3 protein: CASSIFAGSFYGYTF. The CDR3 coding sequence is TGTGCCAGTAGTATCTTCGCAGGATCCTTCTATGGCTACACCTTC. The rearrangement joins TRBV19 to TRBJ1-2; D remains unclear. CDR1 and CDR2 (germline): LNHDA, SQIVND (reference sequence). The germline V and J ends were trimmed by 3 bases and 4 bases, with 15 bases remaining between them. The CDR3 is 15 amino acids.

The chain recombines TRBV15 with TRBJ2-2, with D perhaps TRBD2 (6 bases). With 1 base removed from V and 3 bases from J, the gap between germline ends came to 6 bases. Germline loops: CDR1 LNHNV, CDR2 YYDKDF (reference sequence). The CDR3 loop spans 14 amino acids. CDR3 in amino acids: CATSRGGDTGELFF. The CDR3 nucleotides are TGTGCCACCAGCAGAGGCGGGGACACCGGGGAGCTGTTTTTT.

This chain uses TRBV4-2 with TRBJ2-4, with D possibly being TRBD2 (5 bases). The CDR3 totals 15 residues. The V end was cut by 1 base, the J end by 4 bases, with 11 bases between. Germline values: CDR1 LGHNA, CDR2 YNFKEQ. CDR3 in amino acids: CASSQVGSEKNIQYF. DNA for the CDR3: TGTGCCAGCAGCCAAGTGGGTAGCGAGAAAAACATTCAGTACTTC.

The chain recombines TRBV5-4 with TRBJ2-7, with D possibly being TRBD1 (6 bases). The CDR3 is made up of 13 amino acids. V lost 0 bases and J 4 bases, leaving 8 bases between the germline ends. Germline CDR1 is SGHNT and CDR2 is YYREEE (reference sequence). CDR3 nucleotides: TGTGCCAGCAGCTTGGACAGGGTTTACGAGCAGTACGTC. As protein: CASSLDRVYEQYV.

The gene calls are TRBV11-3 and TRBJ2-7; 10 positions match TRBD1. CDR1 is SGHNT, CDR2 YENEEA, per germline. There are 14 residues in the CDR3. V was clipped by 5 bases and J by 4 bases; unmatched bases: 5. As DNA, the CDR3 is TGTGCCAGCAGCACCTGGGACAGGGGATACGAGCAGTACTTC. Residues: CASSTWDRGYEQYF.

The count of this clone is one. The genes are TRBV5-4 and TRBJ2-5; perhaps TRBD2 as D (5 bases). In germline, CDR1 is SGHNT, CDR2 YYREEE (reference sequence). The CDR3 is 15 amino acids. The V gene lost 4 bases and the J gene lost 1 base, with 14 bases spanning the gap. This CDR3 is CASSLAHSVQETQYF. CDR3 DNA: TGTGCCAGCAGCCTCGCGCATAGCGTCCAAGAGACCCAGTACTTC.

The chain employs TRBV7-3 and TRBJ2-1, with 8 nucleotides matching TRBD2. Germline assignment: CDR1 SGHTA and CDR2 FQGTGA. Trimming removed 3 bases from V and 8 bases from J; junction bases left unmatched: 9. This CDR3 comprises 15 residues. CDR3 region: CASSFSGVSTDEQFF. The CDR3 nucleotides are TGTGCCAGCAGCTTTAGCGGGGTCTCGACCGATGAGCAGTTCTTC.

The CDR3 protein is CASSGRGRGTEAFF. In nucleotides, the CDR3 is TGTGCCAGTAGTGGCAGGGGGCGAGGCACTGAAGCTTTCTTT. The rearrangement uses TRBV19 and TRBJ1-1, with 8 bases aligning to TRBD1. The J segment lost 4 bases and the V segment lost 5 bases, leaving 6 bases of the junction unmatched. CDR3 length: 14 amino acids. Germline V CDR1 and CDR2: LNHDA, SQIVND (reference sequence).

CDR3 sequence reads: CASSVAYGRAADTQYF. The DNA of the CDR3 is TGTGCCAGCAGCGTAGCTTACGGGAGGGCCGCAGATACGCAGTATTTT. The chain joins TRBV9 to TRBJ2-3, with TRBD2 matching over 8 bases. This CDR3 has 16 residues. With 0 bases clipped from V and 4 bases from J, the junction kept 7 bases outside the gene matches. Germline-derived CDR1 and CDR2 are SGDLS and YYNGEE.

The CDR3 loop reads CASSLGGLAGGETQYF. CDR3 nucleotide sequence: TGTGCCAGCAGCTTGGGGGGACTAGCGGGAGGAGAGACCCAGTACTTC. The V gene is TRBV5-4, the J gene TRBJ2-5; 15 bases line up with TRBD2. Germline CDR1 and CDR2: SGHNT and YYREEE (reference sequence). This CDR3 contains 16 residues. V lost 0 bases, J lost 4 bases, and 1 base stayed unmatched.

This chain connects TRBV5-5 to TRBJ2-5, with TRBD2 identical over 10 bases. This CDR3 has 16 amino acids. Germline CDR1 SGHKS, CDR2 YYEKEE (reference sequence). J was trimmed by 1 base and V by 2 bases; bases with no gene match: 5. CDR3 bases: TGTGCCAGCAGCTTAGCGGGAGGGCCTATCCAAGAGACCCAGTACTTC. It translates to CASSLAGGPIQETQYF.

As DNA, the CDR3 is TGTGCCAGCAGCTTAGATCCTCGCACTGAAGCTTTCTTT. As protein: CASSLDPRTEAFF. The chain carries TRBV7-9 and TRBJ1-1; D gene ambiguous. Looked up from germline, CDR1 is SEHNR and CDR2 is FQNEAQ (reference sequence). This CDR3 has 13 residues. V was trimmed by 1 base and J by 4 bases, leaving 7 bases between them.

V is TRBV6-6 and J is TRBJ1-1, with D possibly matching TRBD1 (5 bases). This CDR3 region has 13 residues. Trimming removed 5 bases from V and 3 bases from J, with 10 bases in between. Germline CDR1 MNHNY, CDR2 SVGAGI (reference sequence). The CDR3 DNA reads as TGTGCCAGCAGTAAAGACAGATACACTGAAGCTTTCTTT. Protein: CASSKDRYTEAFF.

The J gene is TRBJ2-7, the V gene TRBV18, with D uncertain. V lost 2 bases and J lost 2, with 22 bases in between. Looked up from germline, CDR1 is KGHSH and CDR2 is LQKENI. This CDR3 contains 18 residues. CDR3: CASSPSTYTGSLPYEQYV. CDR3 coding DNA: TGTGCCAGCTCACCATCGACTTACACCGGGTCTCTCCCCTACGAGCAGTACGTC.